This T cell receptor (beta chain) was obtained from a study of T cell clones after liver transplantation. Note on this clone: At one boundary the junction diverges from the germline segment, which might be a read error.

The CDR3 sequence is 13 residues long. Germline V CDR1 and CDR2: WSHSY, SAAADI. Only in-frame clones appear in the TCRdb table, and some are missing; sequencing was by immunoSEQ multiplex PCR. The data hold tens of thousands of clones, with roughly 80% observed a single time. This material consisted of CD4+ T cells from blood, taken 12 months after liver transplant. The origin of this receptor is a human patient who received a liver transplant. Some T cells may trace back to the graft donor. The chain combines TRBV10-2 with TRBJ2-7; 7 bases are shared with TRBD1. This CDR3 reads CASNEDRYYEQYF. CDR3 nucleotides: TGCGCCAGCAATGAGGACAGGTACTACGAGCAGTACTTC.